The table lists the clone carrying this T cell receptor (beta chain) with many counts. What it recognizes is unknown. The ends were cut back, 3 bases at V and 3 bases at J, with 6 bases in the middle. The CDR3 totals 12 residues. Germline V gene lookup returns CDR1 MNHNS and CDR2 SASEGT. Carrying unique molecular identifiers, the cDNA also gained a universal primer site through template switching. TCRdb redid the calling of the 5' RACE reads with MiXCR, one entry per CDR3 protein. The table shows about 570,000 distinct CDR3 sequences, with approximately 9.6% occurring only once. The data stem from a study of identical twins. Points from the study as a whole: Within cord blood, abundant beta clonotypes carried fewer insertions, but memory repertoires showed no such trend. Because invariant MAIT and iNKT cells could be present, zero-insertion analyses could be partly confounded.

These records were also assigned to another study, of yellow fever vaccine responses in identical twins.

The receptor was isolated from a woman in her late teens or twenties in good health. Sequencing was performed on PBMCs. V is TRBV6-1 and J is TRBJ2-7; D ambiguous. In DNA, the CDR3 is TGTGCCAGCAGTGAGTTAAACTACGAGCAGTACTTC. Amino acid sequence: CASSELNYEQYF.